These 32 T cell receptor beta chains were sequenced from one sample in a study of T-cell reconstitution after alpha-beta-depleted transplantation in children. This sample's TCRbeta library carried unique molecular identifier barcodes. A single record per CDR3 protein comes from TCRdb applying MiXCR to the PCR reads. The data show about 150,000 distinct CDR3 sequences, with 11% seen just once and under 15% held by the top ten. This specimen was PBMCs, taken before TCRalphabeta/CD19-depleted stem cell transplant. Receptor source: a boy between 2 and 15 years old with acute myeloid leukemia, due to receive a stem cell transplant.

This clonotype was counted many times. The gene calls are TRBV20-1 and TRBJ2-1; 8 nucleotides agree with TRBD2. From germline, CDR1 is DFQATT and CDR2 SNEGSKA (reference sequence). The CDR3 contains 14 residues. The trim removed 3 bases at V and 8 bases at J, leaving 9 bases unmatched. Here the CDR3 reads CSASRAGVIDEQFF. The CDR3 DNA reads TGCAGTGCTAGCCGAGCGGGAGTGATCGATGAGCAGTTCTTC.

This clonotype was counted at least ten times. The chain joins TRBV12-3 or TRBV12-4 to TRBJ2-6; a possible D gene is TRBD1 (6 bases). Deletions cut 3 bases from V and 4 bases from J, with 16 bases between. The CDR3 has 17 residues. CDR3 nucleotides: TGTGCCAGCAGTTTTAGAGGGGCAGGGGAAGGGGCCAACGTCCTGACTTTC. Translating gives CASSFRGAGEGANVLTF.

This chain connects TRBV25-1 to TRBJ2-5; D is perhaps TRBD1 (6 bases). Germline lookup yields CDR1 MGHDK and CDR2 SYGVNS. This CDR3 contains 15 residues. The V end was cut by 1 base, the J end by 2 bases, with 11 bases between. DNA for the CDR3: TGTGCCAGCAGTGAATTCGTGGGACAACAAGAGACCCAGTACTTC. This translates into CASSEFVGQQETQYF.

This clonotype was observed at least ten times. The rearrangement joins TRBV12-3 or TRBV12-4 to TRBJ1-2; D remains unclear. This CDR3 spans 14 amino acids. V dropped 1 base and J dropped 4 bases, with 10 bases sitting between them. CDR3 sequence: CASSLDATIYGYTF. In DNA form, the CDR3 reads TGTGCCAGCAGTTTAGACGCCACGATCTATGGCTACACCTTC.

The CDR3 sequence: CASSKDGTSNQPQHF. The CDR3 DNA is TGTGCCAGTAGTAAGGACGGAACTAGCAATCAGCCCCAGCATTTT. This chain connects TRBV19 to TRBJ1-5, with D unresolved. The CDR3 extends over 15 amino acids. V lost 4 bases and J lost 0, with 10 bases in between. Germline V gene lookup returns CDR1 LNHDA and CDR2 SQIVND (reference sequence). The full variable domain, completed using reference TRBV19 and TRBJ1-5, is DGGITQSPKYLFRKEGQNVTLSCEQNLNHDAMYWYRQDPGQGLRLIYYSQIVNDFQKGDIAEGYSVSREKKESFPLTVTSAQKNPTAFYLCASSKDGTSNQPQHFGDGTRLSIL.

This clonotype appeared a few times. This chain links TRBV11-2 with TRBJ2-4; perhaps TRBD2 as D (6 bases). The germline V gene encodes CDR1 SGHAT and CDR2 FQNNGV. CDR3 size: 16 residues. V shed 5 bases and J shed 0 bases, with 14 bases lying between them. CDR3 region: CASSSSGALAKNIQYF. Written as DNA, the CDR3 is TGTGCCAGCAGCAGCTCGGGAGCACTAGCCAAAAACATTCAGTACTTC. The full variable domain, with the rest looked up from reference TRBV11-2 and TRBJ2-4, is EAGVAQSPRYKIIEKRQSVAFWCNPISGHATLYWYQQILGQGPKLLIQFQNNGVVDDSQLPKDRFSAERLKGVDSTLKIQPAKLEDSAVYLCASSSSGALAKNIQYFGAGTRLSVL.

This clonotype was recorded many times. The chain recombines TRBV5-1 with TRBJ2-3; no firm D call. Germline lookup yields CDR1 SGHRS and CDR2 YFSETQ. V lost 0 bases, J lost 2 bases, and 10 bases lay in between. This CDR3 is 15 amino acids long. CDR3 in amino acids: CASSLEGNPTDTQYF. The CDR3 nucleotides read TGCGCCAGCAGCTTGGAGGGAAACCCCACAGATACGCAGTATTTT. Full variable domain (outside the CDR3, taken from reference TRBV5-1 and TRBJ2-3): KAGVTQTPRYLIKTRGQQVTLSCSPISGHRSVSWYQQTPGQGLQFLFEYFSETQRNKGNFPGRFSGRQFSNSRSEMNVSTLELGDSALYLCASSLEGNPTDTQYFGPGTRLTVL.

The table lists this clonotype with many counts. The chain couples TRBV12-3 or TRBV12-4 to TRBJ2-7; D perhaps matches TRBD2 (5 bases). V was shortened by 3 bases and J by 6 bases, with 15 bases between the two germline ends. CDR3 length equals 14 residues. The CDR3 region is CASSLGLATLEQYF. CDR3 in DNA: TGTGCCAGCAGTTTGGGTCTAGCCACCCTCGAGCAGTACTTC.

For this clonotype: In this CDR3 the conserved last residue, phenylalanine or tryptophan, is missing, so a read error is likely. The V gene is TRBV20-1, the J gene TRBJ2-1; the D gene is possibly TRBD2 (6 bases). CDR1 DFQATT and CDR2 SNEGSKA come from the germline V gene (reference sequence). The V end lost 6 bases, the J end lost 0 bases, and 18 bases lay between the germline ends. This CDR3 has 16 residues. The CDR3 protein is CSAGHSGPSSYNEQFS. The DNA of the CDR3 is TGCAGTGCCGGGCATAGCGGCCCTAGCTCCTACAATGAGCAGTTCTCC.

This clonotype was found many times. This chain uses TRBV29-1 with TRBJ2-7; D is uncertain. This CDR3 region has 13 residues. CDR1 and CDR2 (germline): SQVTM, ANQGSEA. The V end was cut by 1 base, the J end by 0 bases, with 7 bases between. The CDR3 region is CSVEVTNSYEQYF. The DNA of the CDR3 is TGCAGCGTTGAAGTTACAAACTCCTACGAGCAGTACTTC.

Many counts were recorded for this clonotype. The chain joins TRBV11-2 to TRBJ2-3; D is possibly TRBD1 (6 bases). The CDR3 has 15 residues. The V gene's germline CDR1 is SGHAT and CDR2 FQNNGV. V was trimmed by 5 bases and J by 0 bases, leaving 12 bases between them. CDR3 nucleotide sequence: TGTGCCAGCAGCCAGTGGACAGCGAGCACAGATACGCAGTATTTT. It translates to CASSQWTASTDTQYF.

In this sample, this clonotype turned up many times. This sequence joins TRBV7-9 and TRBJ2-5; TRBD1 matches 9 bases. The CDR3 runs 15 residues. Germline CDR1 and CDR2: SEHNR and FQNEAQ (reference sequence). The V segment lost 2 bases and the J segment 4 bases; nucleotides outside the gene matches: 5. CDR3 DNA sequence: TGTGCCAGCAGCTTAAGGGACAGGGTAGGAGAGACCCAGTACTTC. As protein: CASSLRDRVGETQYF. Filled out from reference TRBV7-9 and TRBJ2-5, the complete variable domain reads DTGVSQNPRHKITKRGQNVTFRCDPISEHNRLYWYRQTLGQGPEFLTYFQNEAQLEKSRLLSDRFSAERPKGSFSTLEIQRTEQGDSAMYLCASSLRDRVGETQYFGPGTRLLVL.

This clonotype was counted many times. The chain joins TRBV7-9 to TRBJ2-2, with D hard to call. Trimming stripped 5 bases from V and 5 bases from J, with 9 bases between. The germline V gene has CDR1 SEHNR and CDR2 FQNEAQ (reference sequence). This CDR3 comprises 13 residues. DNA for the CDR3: TGTGCCAGCAGCCAAGGCGGAACCGGGGAGCTGTTTTTT. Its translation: CASSQGGTGELFF.

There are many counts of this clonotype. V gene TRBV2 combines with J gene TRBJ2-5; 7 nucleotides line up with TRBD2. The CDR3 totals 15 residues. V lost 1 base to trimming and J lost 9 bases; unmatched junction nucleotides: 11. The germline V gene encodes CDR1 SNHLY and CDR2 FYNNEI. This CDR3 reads CASSEVTTARGAQYF. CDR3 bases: TGTGCCAGCAGTGAAGTAACTACGGCCCGGGGGGCCCAGTACTTC.

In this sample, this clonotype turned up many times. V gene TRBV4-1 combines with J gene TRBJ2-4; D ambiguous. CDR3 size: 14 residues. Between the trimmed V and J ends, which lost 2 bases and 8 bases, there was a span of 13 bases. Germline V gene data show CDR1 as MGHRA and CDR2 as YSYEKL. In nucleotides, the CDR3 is TGCGCCAGCAGCCAAAAAACGGGCGGAGACATTCAGTACTTC. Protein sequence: CASSQKTGGDIQYF.

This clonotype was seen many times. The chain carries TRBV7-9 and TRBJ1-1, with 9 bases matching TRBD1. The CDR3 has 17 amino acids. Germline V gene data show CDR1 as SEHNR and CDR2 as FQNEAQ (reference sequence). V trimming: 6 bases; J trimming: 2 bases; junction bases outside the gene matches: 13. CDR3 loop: CASSTQPGQGLNTEAFF. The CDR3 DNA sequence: TGTGCCAGCAGTACACAACCGGGACAGGGTCTTAACACTGAAGCTTTCTTT.

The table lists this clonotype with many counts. The CDR3 sequence is CASSQSTGSSYEQYV. CDR3 nucleotides: TGTGCCAGCAGCCAGAGCACGGGAAGCTCCTACGAGCAGTACGTC. This chain joins TRBV3-1 and TRBJ2-7; a possible D gene is TRBD2 (5 bases). Germline V gives CDR1 LGHDT, CDR2 YNNKEL (reference sequence). The CDR3 covers 15 residues. Between the trimmed V and J ends, which lost 3 bases and 0 bases, there was a span of 12 bases.

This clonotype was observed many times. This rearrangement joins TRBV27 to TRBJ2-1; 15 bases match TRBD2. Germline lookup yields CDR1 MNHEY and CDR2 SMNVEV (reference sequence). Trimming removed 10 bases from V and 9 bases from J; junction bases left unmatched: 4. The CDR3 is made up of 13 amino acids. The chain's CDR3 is CATGLAGGGEQFF. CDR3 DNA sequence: TGTGCCACCGGACTAGCGGGAGGGGGTGAGCAGTTCTTC.

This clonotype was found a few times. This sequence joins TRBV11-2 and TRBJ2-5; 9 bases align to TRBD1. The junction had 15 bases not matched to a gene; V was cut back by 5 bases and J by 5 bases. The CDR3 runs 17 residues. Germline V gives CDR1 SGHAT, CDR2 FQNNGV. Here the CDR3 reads CASSGQGIATVSETQYF. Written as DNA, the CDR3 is TGTGCCAGCAGCGGACAGGGGATCGCCACTGTCTCTGAGACCCAGTACTTC.

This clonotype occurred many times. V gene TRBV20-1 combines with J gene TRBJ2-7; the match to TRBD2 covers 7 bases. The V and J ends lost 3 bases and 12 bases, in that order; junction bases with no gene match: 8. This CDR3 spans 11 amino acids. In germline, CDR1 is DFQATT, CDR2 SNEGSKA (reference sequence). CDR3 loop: CSASRGEGLYV. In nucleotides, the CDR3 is TGCAGTGCTAGTCGAGGGGAGGGACTGTACGTC.

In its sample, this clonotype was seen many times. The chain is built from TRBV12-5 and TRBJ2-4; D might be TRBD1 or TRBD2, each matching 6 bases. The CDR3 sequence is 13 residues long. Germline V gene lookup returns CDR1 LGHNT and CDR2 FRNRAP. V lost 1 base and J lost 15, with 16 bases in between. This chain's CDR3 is CASGLGPAGEVYF. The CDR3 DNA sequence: TGTGCTAGTGGTTTGGGACCAGCAGGGGAGGTGTACTTC.

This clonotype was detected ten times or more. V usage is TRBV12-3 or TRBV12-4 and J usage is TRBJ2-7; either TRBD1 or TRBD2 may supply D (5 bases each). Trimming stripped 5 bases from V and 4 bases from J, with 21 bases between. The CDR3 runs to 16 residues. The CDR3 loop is CASSLEFGGFKYEQYF. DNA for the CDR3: TGTGCCAGCAGTCTTGAGTTTGGGGGATTTAAGTACGAGCAGTACTTC.

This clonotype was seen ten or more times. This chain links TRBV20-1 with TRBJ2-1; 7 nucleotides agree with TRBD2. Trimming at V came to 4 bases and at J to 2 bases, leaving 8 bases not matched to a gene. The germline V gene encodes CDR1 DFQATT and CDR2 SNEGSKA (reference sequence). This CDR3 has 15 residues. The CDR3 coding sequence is TGCAGTGCTACTTCGCTAGCGGACGCCTACAATGAGCAGTTCTTC. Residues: CSATSLADAYNEQFF.

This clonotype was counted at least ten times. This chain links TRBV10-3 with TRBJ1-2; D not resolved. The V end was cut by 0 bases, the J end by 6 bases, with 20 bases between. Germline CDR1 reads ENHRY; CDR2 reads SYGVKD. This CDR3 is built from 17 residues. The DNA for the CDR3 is TGTGCCATCAGTGAGTCGAGCAGTTATACGGGTGAGGATGGCTACACCTTC. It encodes CAISESSSYTGEDGYTF.

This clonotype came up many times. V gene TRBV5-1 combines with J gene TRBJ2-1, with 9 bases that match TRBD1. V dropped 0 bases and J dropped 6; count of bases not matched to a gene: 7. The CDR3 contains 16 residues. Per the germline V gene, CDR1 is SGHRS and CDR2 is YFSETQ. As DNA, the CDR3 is TGCGCCAGCAGCTTGGGTGGGACAGGGTTCGCCAATGAGCAGTTCTTC. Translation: CASSLGGTGFANEQFF.

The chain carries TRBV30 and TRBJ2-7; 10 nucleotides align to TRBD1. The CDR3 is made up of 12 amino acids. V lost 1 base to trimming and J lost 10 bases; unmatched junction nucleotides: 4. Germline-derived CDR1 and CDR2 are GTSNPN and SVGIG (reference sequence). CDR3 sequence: CAWSGTGGVQYV. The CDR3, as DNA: TGTGCCTGGAGTGGGACAGGGGGTGTACAGTACGTC.

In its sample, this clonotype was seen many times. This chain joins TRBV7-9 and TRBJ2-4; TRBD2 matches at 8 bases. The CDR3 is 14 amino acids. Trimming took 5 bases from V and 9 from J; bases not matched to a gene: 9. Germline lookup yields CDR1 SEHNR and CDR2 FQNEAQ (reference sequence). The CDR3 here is CASSASGGQGIQYF. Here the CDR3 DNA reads TGTGCCAGCAGCGCCTCGGGAGGGCAAGGCATTCAGTACTTC.

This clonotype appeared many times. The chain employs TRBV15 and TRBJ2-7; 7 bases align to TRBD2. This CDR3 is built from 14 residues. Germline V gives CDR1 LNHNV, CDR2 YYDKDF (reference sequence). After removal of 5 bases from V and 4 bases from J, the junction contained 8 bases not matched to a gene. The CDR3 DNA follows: TGTGCCACCAGCTCCCCCCGGGGAGGGTACGAGCAGTACGTC. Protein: CATSSPRGGYEQYV.

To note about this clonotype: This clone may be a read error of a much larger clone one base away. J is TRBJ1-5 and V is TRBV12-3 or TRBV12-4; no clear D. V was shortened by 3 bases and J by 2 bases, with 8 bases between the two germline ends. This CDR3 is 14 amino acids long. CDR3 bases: TGTGCCAGCAGTTTCCATGGAGGCAATCAGCCCCAGCATTTT. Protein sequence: CASSFHGGNQPQHF.

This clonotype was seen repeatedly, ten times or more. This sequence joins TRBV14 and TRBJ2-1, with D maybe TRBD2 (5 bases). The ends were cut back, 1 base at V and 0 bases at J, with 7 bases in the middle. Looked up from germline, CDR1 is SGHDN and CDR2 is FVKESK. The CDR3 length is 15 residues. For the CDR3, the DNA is TGTGCCAGCAGCCAAGGGACTCCCTCCTACAATGAGCAGTTCTTC. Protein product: CASSQGTPSYNEQFF.

The DNA for the CDR3 is TGTGCCAGCTCAGCTACGGGCGGGGGAAATGAAAAACTGTTTTTT. The encoded protein is CASSATGGGNEKLFF. This chain links TRBV18 with TRBJ1-4; D is perhaps TRBD1 (5 bases). The CDR3 loop spans 15 amino acids. The V end was cut by 5 bases, the J end by 5 bases, with 15 bases between. CDR1 is KGHSH, CDR2 LQKENI, per germline.

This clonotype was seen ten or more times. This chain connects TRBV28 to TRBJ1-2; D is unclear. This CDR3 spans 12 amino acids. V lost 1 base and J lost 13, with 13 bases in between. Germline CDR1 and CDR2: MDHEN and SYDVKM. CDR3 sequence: CASSLFSDYRTF. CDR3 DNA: TGTGCCAGCAGTTTATTCTCCGACTATCGCACCTTC.